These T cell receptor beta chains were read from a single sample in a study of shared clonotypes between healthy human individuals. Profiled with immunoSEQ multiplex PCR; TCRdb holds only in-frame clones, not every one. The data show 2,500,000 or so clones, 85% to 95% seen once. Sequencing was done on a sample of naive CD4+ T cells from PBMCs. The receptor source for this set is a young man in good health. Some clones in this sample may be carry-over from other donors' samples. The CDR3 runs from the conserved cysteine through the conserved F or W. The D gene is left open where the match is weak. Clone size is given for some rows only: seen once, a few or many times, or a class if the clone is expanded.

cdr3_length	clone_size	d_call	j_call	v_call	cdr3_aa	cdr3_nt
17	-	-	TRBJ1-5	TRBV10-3	CAISETRHLGSNQPQHF	TGTGCCATCAGTGAGACCCGTCACCTGGGAAGCAATCAGCCCCAGCATTTT
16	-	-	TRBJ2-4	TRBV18	CASSPLGGLAKNIQYF	TGTGCCAGCTCACCCCTAGGGGGTTTGGCCAAAAACATTCAGTACTTC
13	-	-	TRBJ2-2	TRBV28	CASSLTGSGELFF	TGTGCCAGCAGTCTGACAGGCTCCGGGGAGCTGTTTTTT
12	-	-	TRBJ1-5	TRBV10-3	CAISESDGPQHF	TGTGCCATCAGTGAGTCGGACGGGCCCCAGCATTTT
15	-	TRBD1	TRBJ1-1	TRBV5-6	CASSLGGTANTEAFF	TGTGCCAGCAGCTTAGGCGGGACAGCGAACACTGAAGCTTTCTTT
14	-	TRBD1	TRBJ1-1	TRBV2	CASKTGVMDTEAFF	TGTGCCAGCAAAACAGGGGTTATGGACACTGAAGCTTTCTTT
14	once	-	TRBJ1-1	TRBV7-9	CASSSLVYVLEAFF	TGTGCCAGCAGCAGCCTAGTTTATGTTCTGGAAGCTTTCTTT
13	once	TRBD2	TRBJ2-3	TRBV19	CASGGRVTDTQYF	TGTGCCAGTGGCGGGAGAGTCACAGATACGCAGTATTTT
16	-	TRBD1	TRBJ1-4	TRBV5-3	CARSLRTNRGSEKLFF	TGTGCCAGAAGCTTGCGCACGAACAGGGGTAGTGAAAAACTGTTTTTT
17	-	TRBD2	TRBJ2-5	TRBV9	CASSAEPASGRAVTQYF	TGTGCCAGCAGCGCCGAGCCGGCTAGCGGGAGGGCCGTGACCCAGTACTTC
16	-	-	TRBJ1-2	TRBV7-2	CASSLRHPQSSEGYTF	TGTGCCAGCAGCCTTAGACACCCCCAGTCCTCTGAGGGCTACACCTTC
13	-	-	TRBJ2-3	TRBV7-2	CASARGRLDTQYF	TGTGCCAGCGCACGAGGGCGGTTAGATACGCAGTATTTT
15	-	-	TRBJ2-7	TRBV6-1	CASRGGDRDYYEQYF	TGTGCCAGCAGGGGGGGTGACAGAGATTATTACGAGCAGTACTTC
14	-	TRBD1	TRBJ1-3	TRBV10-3	CATRGTDSGNTIYF	TGTGCCACCAGAGGGACAGACTCTGGAAACACCATATATTTT
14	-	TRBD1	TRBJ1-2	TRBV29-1	CSVGETTGVRGYTF	TGCAGCGTCGGAGAAACGACAGGGGTCCGTGGCTACACCTTC
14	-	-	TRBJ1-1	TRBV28	CASSLGRLNTEAFF	TGTGCCAGCAGTTTAGGTCGCCTGAACACTGAAGCTTTCTTT
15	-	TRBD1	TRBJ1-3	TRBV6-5	CASSLGTASGNTIYF	TGTGCCAGCAGCCTAGGGACAGCCTCTGGAAACACCATATATTTT
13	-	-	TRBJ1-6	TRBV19	CASSPGFLAPLHF	TGTGCCAGTAGTCCGGGGTTTCTGGCACCCCTCCACTTT
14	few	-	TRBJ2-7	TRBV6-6	CASSYRRETYEQYF	TGTGCCAGCAGTTACAGACGGGAAACCTACGAGCAGTACTTC
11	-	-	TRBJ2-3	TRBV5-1	CASRDTDTQYF	TGCGCCAGTAGGGACACAGATACGCAGTATTTT
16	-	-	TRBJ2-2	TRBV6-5	CASSLTGTTNTGELFF	TGTGCCAGCAGTTTGACCGGGACGACGAACACCGGGGAGCTGTTTTTT
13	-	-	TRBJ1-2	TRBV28	CASRVQGYHGYTF	TGTGCCAGCAGGGTACAGGGTTATCATGGCTACACCTTC
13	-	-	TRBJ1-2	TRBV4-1	CASSPGPNYGYTF	TGCGCCAGCAGCCCGGGGCCTAACTATGGCTACACCTTC
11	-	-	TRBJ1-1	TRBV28	CASSRTAGAFF	TGTGCCAGCAGTCGGACAGCCGGCGCTTTCTTT
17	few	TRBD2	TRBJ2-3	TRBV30	CAWSTGLAGRSTDTQYF	TGTGCCTGGAGTACTGGACTAGCGGGCAGAAGCACAGATACGCAGTATTTT
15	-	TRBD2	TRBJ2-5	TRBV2	CASTGVTSGKETQYF	TGTGCCAGCACGGGGGTGACTAGCGGGAAAGAGACCCAGTACTTC
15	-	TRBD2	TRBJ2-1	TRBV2	CATTWASGRVNEQFF	TGTGCCACCACGTGGGCTAGCGGGAGGGTAAATGAGCAGTTCTTC
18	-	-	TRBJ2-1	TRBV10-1	CASSESKVPTQDYNEQFF	TGCGCCAGCAGTGAGTCGAAAGTCCCTACGCAGGACTACAATGAGCAGTTCTTC
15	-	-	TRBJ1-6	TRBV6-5	CASSYTSKPESPLHF	TGTGCCAGCAGTTACACCTCTAAACCGGAATCACCCCTCCACTTT
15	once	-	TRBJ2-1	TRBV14	CASSLSDSSYNEQFF	TGTGCCAGCAGCCTTTCGGACAGCTCCTACAATGAGCAGTTCTTC
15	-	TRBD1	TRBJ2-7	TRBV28	CASSGTGGAGHEQYF	TGTGCCAGTTCCGGGACAGGGGGCGCAGGCCACGAGCAGTACTTC